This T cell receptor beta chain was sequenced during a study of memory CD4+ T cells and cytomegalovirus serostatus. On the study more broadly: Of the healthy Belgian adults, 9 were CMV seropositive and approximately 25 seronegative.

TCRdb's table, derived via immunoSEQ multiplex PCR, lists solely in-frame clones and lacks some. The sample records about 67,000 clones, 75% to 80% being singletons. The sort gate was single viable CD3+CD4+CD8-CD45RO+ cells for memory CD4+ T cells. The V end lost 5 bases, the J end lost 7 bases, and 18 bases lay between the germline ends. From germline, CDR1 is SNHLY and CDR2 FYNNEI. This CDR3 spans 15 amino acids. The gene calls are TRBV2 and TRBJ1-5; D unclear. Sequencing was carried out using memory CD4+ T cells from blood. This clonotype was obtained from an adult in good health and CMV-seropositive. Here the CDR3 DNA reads TGTGCCAGCAGTCTGTTCGGAGGGAGAGGCCAGCCCCAGCATTTT. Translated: CASSLFGGRGQPQHF.